Listed below are T cell receptor beta chains from one sample, sequenced in a study of glioma-infiltrating T cells. In TCRdb, the multiplex PCR reads were re-called with MiXCR into one record per CDR3 protein. Seen here are 40,000 or so distinct CDR3 sequences, 20% to 25% observed once, and the top ten hold around 6.7%. The sample consisted of glioma tissue, nonneoplastic brain tissue, or PBMCs (not recorded which). Receptor source: a human donor with low-grade glioma or glioblastoma, undergoing nonglioma brain surgery, or in good health (not recorded which). Each CDR3 is given with its conserved first and last residue. D genes are given only for firm matches. Clone size is shown for a subset of rows, as once, few, many or a class of expanded clone.

>many|TRBJ2-7|TRBV20-1|NA
CSATDEAYEQYF
TGCAGTGCTACGGACGAGGCCTACGAGCAGTACTTC
>NA|TRBJ2-5|TRBV29-1|NA
CSVDSFGETQYF
TGCAGCGTTGATTCCTTCGGAGAGACCCAGTACTTC
>many|TRBJ1-1|TRBV7-9|NA
CASSATGSLEAFF
TGTGCCAGCAGCGCTACAGGGAGCCTTGAAGCTTTCTTT
>many|TRBJ2-2|TRBV27|NA
CASRGQNTGELFF
TGTGCCAGCCGGGGACAGAACACCGGGGAGCTGTTTTTT
>NA|TRBJ2-1|TRBV12-3/TRBV12-4|NA
CASSLSGEQSF
TGTGCCAGCAGTCTCAGTGGTGAGCAGTCCTTC
>few|TRBJ2-5|TRBV3-1|NA
CASGKYQETQYF
TGTGCCAGCGGGAAGTACCAAGAGACCCAGTACTTC
>many|TRBJ1-5|TRBV4-1|NA
CASSQDGVSNYQPQHF
TGCGCCAGCAGCCAAGATGGAGTCAGCAATTATCAGCCCCAGCATTTT
>many|TRBJ2-7|TRBV27|NA
CASSLTSQSYEQYF
TGTGCCAGCAGTTTAACGTCCCAGTCCTACGAGCAGTACTTC
>many|TRBJ2-2|TRBV10-2|NA
CASRPRDGHTGELFF
TGCGCCAGCAGGCCCCGGGACGGGCACACCGGGGAGCTGTTTTTT
>many|TRBJ2-3|TRBV7-3|NA
CASSLSSEEDTQYF
TGTGCCAGCAGCTTATCTAGCGAGGAAGATACGCAGTATTTT
>many|TRBJ1-6|TRBV19|NA
CASLGTGNSPLHF
TGTGCCAGTCTTGGGACGGGTAATTCACCCCTCCACTTT
>NA|TRBJ1-5|TRBV27|NA
CASSLGGVGNQPQHF
TGTGCCAGCAGTTTGGGGGGGGTTGGCAATCAGCCCCAGCATTTT
>many|TRBJ2-3|TRBV7-2|TRBD1
CASSLMDSGQGQYF
TGTGCCAGCAGCTTAATGGATTCGGGACAGGGACAGTATTTT
>many|TRBJ1-3|TRBV20-1|TRBD1
CSAPRGGNTIYF
TGCAGTGCTCCCAGGGGGGGAAACACCATATATTTT
>many|TRBJ2-5|TRBV6-1|NA
CASSAPAPAQYF
TGTGCCAGCAGTGCCCCCGCCCCGGCCCAGTACTTC
>few|TRBJ2-5|TRBV5-6|NA
CASSFQRQVLEETQYF
TGTGCCAGCAGCTTCCAGAGACAAGTCCTTGAAGAGACCCAGTACTTC
>many|TRBJ2-7|TRBV6-1|NA
CASSESAGSSYEQYF
TGTGCCAGCAGTGAATCTGCCGGGAGTTCCTACGAGCAGTACTTC
>many|TRBJ2-3|TRBV6-1|NA
CASSEALQGTLTDTQYF
TGTGCCAGCAGTGAAGCGCTTCAGGGAACCCTCACAGATACGCAGTATTTT
>many|TRBJ1-5|TRBV20-1|NA
CSASMGGRDQPQHF
TGCAGTGCTAGTATGGGGGGTAGAGATCAGCCCCAGCATTTT
>medium-sized|TRBJ2-5|TRBV6-1|NA
CASRGHRLETQYF
TGTGCCAGCAGGGGCCATCGGCTGGAGACCCAGTACTTC
>NA|TRBJ1-5|TRBV27|TRBD1
CASSQGTGFNQPQHF
TGTGCCAGCAGTCAGGGGACAGGGTTCAACCAGCCCCAGCATTTT
>many|TRBJ2-5|TRBV28|TRBD1
CASRQGIEETQYF
TGTGCCAGCCGACAGGGGATAGAAGAGACCCAGTACTTC
>NA|TRBJ2-1|TRBV10-3|NA
CAIRGDTGSYNEQFF
TGTGCCATCAGAGGGGACACTGGCTCCTACAATGAGCAGTTCTTC
>NA|TRBJ2-1|TRBV30|NA
CAWSPGSSYNEQFF
TGTGCCTGGAGTCCAGGGAGCTCCTACAATGAGCAGTTCTTC
>few|TRBJ2-7|TRBV24-1|TRBD1
CAASDYGTGKEQYF
TGTGCCGCCAGTGACTACGGGACAGGGAAGGAGCAGTACTTC
>few|TRBJ1-3|TRBV12-3/TRBV12-4|NA
CASSLRGMVTGNTIYF
TGTGCCAGCAGTTTACGGGGAATGGTTACTGGAAACACCATATATTTT
>many|TRBJ2-2|TRBV20-1|NA
CSARKGITGELFF
TGCAGTGCTAGAAAGGGGATCACCGGGGAGCTGTTTTTT
>many|TRBJ2-1|TRBV6-2/TRBV6-3|NA
CASSYSGVSSYNEQFF
TGTGCCAGCAGTTACTCTGGAGTAAGCTCCTACAATGAGCAGTTCTTC
>NA|TRBJ2-5|TRBV2|NA
CASGLEETQYF
TGTGCCAGCGGTTTGGAAGAGACCCAGTACTTC
>many|TRBJ1-6|TRBV7-2|NA
CASSLGPNSPLHF
TGTGCCAGCAGCTTAGGACCCAATTCACCCCTCCACTTT
>many|TRBJ1-4|TRBV20-1|NA
CSARDGTTNEKLFF
TGCAGTGCTAGGGATGGGACGACTAATGAAAAACTGTTTTTT
>many|TRBJ1-2|TRBV28|NA
CASRIPGVLGYTF
TGTGCCAGCAGGATTCCAGGGGTGCTCGGCTACACCTTC
>NA|TRBJ2-7|TRBV19|NA
CASSSTYKQYF
TGTGCCAGTAGTTCGACCTACAAGCAGTACTTC